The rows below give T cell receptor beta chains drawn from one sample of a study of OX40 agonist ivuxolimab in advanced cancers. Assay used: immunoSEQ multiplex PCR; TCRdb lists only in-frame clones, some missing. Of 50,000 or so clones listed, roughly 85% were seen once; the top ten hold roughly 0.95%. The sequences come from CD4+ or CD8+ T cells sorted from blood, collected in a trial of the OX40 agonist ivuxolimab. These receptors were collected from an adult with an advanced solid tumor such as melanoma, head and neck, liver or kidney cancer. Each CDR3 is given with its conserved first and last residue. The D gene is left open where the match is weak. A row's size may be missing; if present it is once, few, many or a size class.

CDR3 protein: CASSSGTGNQPQHF; CDR3 DNA: TGTGCCAGCAGCTCCGGGACAGGGAATCAGCCCCAGCATTTT; V gene: TRBV5-5; D gene: TRBD1; J gene: TRBJ1-5; clone size: few
CDR3 protein: CASSYSTTYEQYF; CDR3 DNA: TGTGCCAGCAGTTACTCGACTACCTACGAGCAGTACTTC; V gene: TRBV6-6; D gene: -; J gene: TRBJ2-7; clone size: -
CDR3 protein: CAWKHYGYTF; CDR3 DNA: TGTGCCTGGAAACACTATGGCTACACCTTC; V gene: TRBV30; D gene: -; J gene: TRBJ1-2; clone size: -
CDR3 protein: CASFSGGTAGELFF; CDR3 DNA: TGTGCCAGCTTCAGCGGGGGTACCGCCGGGGAGCTGTTTTTT; V gene: TRBV19; D gene: TRBD2; J gene: TRBJ2-2; clone size: -
CDR3 protein: CASSLRQSDAGELFF; CDR3 DNA: TGCGCCAGCAGCTTGAGACAGAGCGACGCCGGGGAGCTGTTTTTT; V gene: TRBV5-1; D gene: -; J gene: TRBJ2-2; clone size: -
CDR3 protein: CASSDRGVENQPQHF; CDR3 DNA: TGTGCCAGCAGTGACAGGGGGGTCGAGAATCAGCCCCAGCATTTT; V gene: TRBV2; D gene: TRBD1; J gene: TRBJ1-5; clone size: -
CDR3 protein: CAWSVQGGTDTQYF; CDR3 DNA: TGTGCCTGGAGTGTACAGGGTGGCACAGATACGCAGTATTTT; V gene: TRBV30; D gene: -; J gene: TRBJ2-3; clone size: -
CDR3 protein: CASKTVGAEAFF; CDR3 DNA: TGTGCCAGCAAGACTGTGGGGGCTGAAGCTTTCTTT; V gene: TRBV6-5; D gene: -; J gene: TRBJ1-1; clone size: -
CDR3 protein: CASSLGQISYNEQFF; CDR3 DNA: TGCGCCAGCAGCTTGGGACAAATCTCCTACAATGAGCAGTTCTTC; V gene: TRBV5-1; D gene: -; J gene: TRBJ2-1; clone size: -
CDR3 protein: CASGPLAGGANTGELFF; CDR3 DNA: TGTGCCAGCGGTCCGTTAGCGGGGGGCGCGAACACCGGGGAGCTGTTTTTT; V gene: TRBV5-4; D gene: TRBD2; J gene: TRBJ2-2; clone size: -
CDR3 protein: CASSPTSISETQYF; CDR3 DNA: TGTGCCAGCAGCCCGACTAGCATCTCAGAGACCCAGTACTTC; V gene: TRBV6-4; D gene: TRBD2; J gene: TRBJ2-5; clone size: -
CDR3 protein: CASSFVAAYEQYF; CDR3 DNA: TGTGCCAGCAGCTTTGTGGCGGCCTACGAGCAGTACTTC; V gene: TRBV5-6; D gene: -; J gene: TRBJ2-7; clone size: -
CDR3 protein: CASSRSSYGYTF; CDR3 DNA: TGTGCCAGCAGCCGATCGTCTTATGGCTACACCTTC; V gene: TRBV14; D gene: -; J gene: TRBJ1-2; clone size: few
CDR3 protein: CASSLWEGDTQYF; CDR3 DNA: TGTGCCAGCAGCTTGTGGGAGGGTGATACGCAGTATTTT; V gene: TRBV5-4; D gene: TRBD2; J gene: TRBJ2-3; clone size: -
CDR3 protein: CASSSQKAYGYTF; CDR3 DNA: TGTGCCAGCAGCAGCCAAAAGGCCTATGGCTACACCTTC; V gene: TRBV7-9; D gene: -; J gene: TRBJ1-2; clone size: -
CDR3 protein: CAISARETQYF; CDR3 DNA: TGTGCCATCAGCGCGAGGGAGACCCAGTACTTC; V gene: TRBV10-3; D gene: -; J gene: TRBJ2-5; clone size: -
CDR3 protein: CASSYPPGTGESEAFF; CDR3 DNA: TGTGCCAGCAGTTACCCCCCCGGGACAGGGGAGAGTGAAGCTTTCTTT; V gene: TRBV6-6; D gene: TRBD1; J gene: TRBJ1-1; clone size: -
CDR3 protein: CASSLGSLFTEAFF; CDR3 DNA: TGTGCCAGCAGCTTAGGGTCCCTGTTTACTGAAGCTTTCTTT; V gene: TRBV11-2; D gene: -; J gene: TRBJ1-1; clone size: -
CDR3 protein: CASSGTGLTEAFF; CDR3 DNA: TGTGCCAGCAGTGGGACAGGGCTAACTGAAGCTTTCTTT; V gene: TRBV2; D gene: TRBD1; J gene: TRBJ1-1; clone size: -
CDR3 protein: CASTRGDRDTDTQYF; CDR3 DNA: TGTGCCAGCACCCGGGGGGACAGGGATACAGATACGCAGTATTTT; V gene: TRBV5-4; D gene: TRBD1; J gene: TRBJ2-3; clone size: -
CDR3 protein: CASSQGTSGVGWTDTQYF; CDR3 DNA: TGCGCCAGCAGCCAAGGGACTAGCGGGGTCGGCTGGACAGATACGCAGTATTTT; V gene: TRBV4-1; D gene: TRBD2; J gene: TRBJ2-3; clone size: -
CDR3 protein: CASRRSWTGEQYF; CDR3 DNA: TGTGCCAGCAGGCGCAGCTGGACGGGGGAGCAGTACTTC; V gene: TRBV6-5; D gene: -; J gene: TRBJ2-7; clone size: once
CDR3 protein: CASSLMGGVSNQPQHF; CDR3 DNA: TGTGCCAGCAGCTTAATGGGTGGGGTTAGCAATCAGCCCCAGCATTTT; V gene: TRBV7-8; D gene: -; J gene: TRBJ1-5; clone size: -
CDR3 protein: CASSSTPKGWDIQYF; CDR3 DNA: TGTGCCAGCAGTTCTACCCCCAAGGGGTGGGACATTCAGTACTTC; V gene: TRBV7-8; D gene: -; J gene: TRBJ2-4; clone size: -
CDR3 protein: CASSPDWGSSYEQYF; CDR3 DNA: TGTGCCAGCAGCCCGGACTGGGGGAGCTCCTACGAGCAGTACTTC; V gene: TRBV5-4; D gene: -; J gene: TRBJ2-7; clone size: -
CDR3 protein: CASSQQGAGEQYF; CDR3 DNA: TGCGCCAGCAGCCAACAGGGGGCTGGAGAGCAGTACTTC; V gene: TRBV10-2; D gene: TRBD1; J gene: TRBJ2-7; clone size: -
CDR3 protein: CASSIDRGRTEKLFF; CDR3 DNA: TGTGCCAGTAGTATAGACAGGGGGCGGACTGAAAAACTGTTTTTT; V gene: TRBV19; D gene: TRBD1; J gene: TRBJ1-4; clone size: -
CDR3 protein: CASSPPGVNGYTF; CDR3 DNA: TGTGCCAGCTCACCTCCCGGGGTGAATGGCTACACCTTC; V gene: TRBV18; D gene: -; J gene: TRBJ1-2; clone size: -
CDR3 protein: CASSLVLTSGSYEQYF; CDR3 DNA: TGCGCCAGCAGCTTGGTATTGACTAGCGGGAGTTACGAGCAGTACTTC; V gene: TRBV5-1; D gene: TRBD2; J gene: TRBJ2-7; clone size: -
CDR3 protein: CASSPRQGANNQPQHF; CDR3 DNA: TGTGCCAGCAGCCCTAGACAGGGGGCGAACAATCAGCCCCAGCATTTT; V gene: TRBV28; D gene: TRBD1; J gene: TRBJ1-5; clone size: -
CDR3 protein: CASSFWDDAKGTQYF; CDR3 DNA: TGCGCCAGCAGCTTCTGGGACGACGCGAAAGGGACCCAGTACTTC; V gene: TRBV5-1; D gene: -; J gene: TRBJ2-5; clone size: -
CDR3 protein: CASSKRASGDNEQFF; CDR3 DNA: TGTGCCAGCAGCAAGCGGGCTAGCGGGGACAATGAGCAGTTCTTC; V gene: TRBV11-2; D gene: TRBD2; J gene: TRBJ2-1; clone size: -
CDR3 protein: CSGRRGPETQYF; CDR3 DNA: TGCAGCGGCCGCAGGGGGCCAGAGACCCAGTACTTC; V gene: TRBV29-1; D gene: TRBD1; J gene: TRBJ2-5; clone size: -